Listed here are 22 T cell receptor beta chains from one sample, sequenced in a study of blood T cell repertoires in COVID-19. The method was immunoSEQ multiplex PCR; TCRdb's version includes in-frame clones alone and lacks a portion of them. There are 25,000 or so clones in the sample; approximately 88% occur only once, and around 20% lies in the top ten. Source material: peripheral blood. The receptors come from a man between 65 and 85 years old in a cohort sampled during active COVID-19.

This clone was seen a single time. The CDR3 sequence: CASSPPNPQSLYNEQFF. The CDR3 nucleotides read TGTGCCAGCTCACCACCGAACCCTCAGTCCCTCTACAATGAGCAGTTCTTC. The chain is built from TRBV18 and TRBJ2-1; no reliable D call. V gave up 0 bases and J gave up 3 bases, with 15 bases separating them. This CDR3 is built from 17 residues. Germline values: CDR1 KGHSH, CDR2 LQKENI.

This sequence joins TRBV7-9 and TRBJ1-2; a weak D match, TRBD1 (6 bases). The CDR3 spans 13 residues. V lost 5 bases and J lost 8, with 15 bases in between. CDR1 is SEHNR, CDR2 FQNEAQ, per germline (reference sequence). Here the CDR3 reads CASSLNRVIGYTF. CDR3 bases: TGTGCCAGCAGCCTGAACAGGGTTATAGGCTACACCTTC.

The chain has TRBV5-4 and TRBJ2-1; 9 bases agree with TRBD2. Germline values: CDR1 SGHNT, CDR2 YYREEE (reference sequence). The CDR3 is 15 amino acids. J gave up 5 bases and V 1 base, and 4 bases lay outside the gene matches. The CDR3 DNA sequence: TGTGCCAGCAGCTTGAGGCTAGCGGGAAACAATGAGCAGTTCTTC. It specifies CASSLRLAGNNEQFF. The full variable domain, completed using reference TRBV5-4 and TRBJ2-1, is ETGVTQSPTHLIKTRGQQVTLRCSSQSGHNTVSWYQQALGQGPQFIFQYYREEENGRGNFPPRFSGLQFPNYSSELNVNALELDDSALYLCASSLRLAGNNEQFFGPGTRLTVL.

The rearrangement uses TRBV7-6 and TRBJ2-7; the match to TRBD2 covers 12 bases. Germline values: CDR1 SGHVS, CDR2 FNYEAQ. The length of the CDR3 is 16 residues. V lost 5 bases, J lost 2 bases, and 7 bases stayed unmatched. The CDR3 loop reads CASSAQGLAGPYEQYF. The CDR3 region has the DNA TGTGCCAGCAGCGCGCAGGGACTAGCGGGCCCCTACGAGCAGTACTTC. Supplemented by reference TRBV7-6 and TRBJ2-7, the full variable domain reads GAGVSQSPRYKVTKRGQDVALRCDPISGHVSLYWYRQALGQGPEFLTYFNYEAQQDKSGLPNDRFSAERPEGSISTLTIQRTEQRDSAMYRCASSAQGLAGPYEQYFGPGTRLTVT.

The rearrangement links TRBV3-1 (or the pseudogene TRBV3-2) to TRBJ1-1; D is possibly TRBD1 (5 bases). Germline CDR1 and CDR2: LGHDT and YNNKEL (reference sequence). The CDR3 runs to 13 residues. Trimming shortened V by 2 bases and J by 7 bases, and 11 bases separated the two germline ends. CDR3 protein: CASSQSGVSEAFF. CDR3 coding DNA: TGTGCCAGCAGCCAATCGGGGGTGAGTGAAGCTTTCTTT.

V usage is TRBV2 and J usage is TRBJ2-3; D may be TRBD2 (6 bases). V was pared by 11 bases and J by 0 bases, with 15 bases between. The CDR3 length is 14 residues. The V gene's germline CDR1 is SNHLY and CDR2 FYNNEI. In DNA, the CDR3 is TGTGCCTGTTACCGGGAGATTAGCACAGATACGCAGTATTTT. It is translated as CACYREISTDTQYF. Full variable domain (outside the CDR3, taken from reference TRBV2 and TRBJ2-3): EPEVTQTPSHQVTQMGQEVILRCVPISNHLYFYWYRQILGQKVEFLVSFYNNEISEKSEIFDDQFSVERPDGSNFTLKIRSTKLEDSAMYFCACYREISTDTQYFGPGTRLTVL.

The CDR3 spells CSALIGTGGDEQFF. DNA for the CDR3: TGCAGCGCCCTCATCGGGACAGGAGGAGATGAGCAGTTCTTC. The rearrangement links TRBV29-1 to TRBJ2-1, with TRBD1 matching over 8 bases. Germline V lookup: CDR1 SQVTM, CDR2 ANQGSEA. CDR3 length equals 14 residues. V lost 7 bases to trimming and J lost 8 bases; unmatched junction nucleotides: 13.

This chain links TRBV7-6 with TRBJ2-3; 12 bases line up with TRBD2. The CDR3 sequence is 18 residues long. The V gene end was trimmed by 1 base and the J gene end by 4 bases; junction bases not matched to a gene: 9. Germline CDR1 reads SGHVS; CDR2 reads FNYEAQ. In DNA form, the CDR3 reads TGTGCCAGCAGCTTAGAGACTAGCGGGAGATTTAGGGCAGATACGCAGTATTTT. Its protein is CASSLETSGRFRADTQYF.

This chain links TRBV6-5 with TRBJ2-1; D is uncertain. Trimming removed 0 bases at V and 0 bases at J, with 6 bases between. The germline gives CDR1 MNHEY, CDR2 SVGAGI. The CDR3 runs to 15 residues. CDR3 bases: TGTGCCAGCAGTTACTCGCTCAGCTCCTACAATGAGCAGTTCTTC. It translates to CASSYSLSSYNEQFF.

The V gene is TRBV28, the J gene TRBJ2-5, with TRBD2 matching 9 bases. The CDR3 covers 16 residues. Germline V gives CDR1 MDHEN, CDR2 SYDVKM. The junction had 5 bases not matched to a gene; V was cut back by 2 bases and J by 1 base. The CDR3 DNA follows: TGTGCCAGCAGTTTAAGCGGGGGGCAAATCCAAGAGACCCAGTACTTC. Translating it yields CASSLSGGQIQETQYF.

The CDR3 region is CASSYSSRHINYEQYF. Here the CDR3 DNA reads TGTGCCAGCAGTTACTCGTCTAGGCACATAAACTACGAGCAGTACTTC. The chain has TRBV6-5 and TRBJ2-7; D is unclear. Germline V gene sequence: CDR1 MNHEY, CDR2 SVGAGI. Deletions cut 0 bases from V and 3 bases from J, with 15 bases between. CDR3 length: 16 residues.

This rearrangement joins TRBV18 to TRBJ1-4; possibly TRBD1 for D (5 bases). Trimming removed 0 bases at V and 6 bases at J, with 14 bases between. The CDR3 has 16 residues. Looked up from germline, CDR1 is KGHSH and CDR2 is LQKENI. CDR3 DNA sequence: TGTGCCAGCTCACCACCTGGTGGGGGGGTGGATGAAAAACTGTTTTTT. This gives the protein CASSPPGGGVDEKLFF.

V gene TRBV7-2 combines with J gene TRBJ2-5; 7 bases are a match to TRBD1. CDR1 and CDR2 from the germline V gene are SGHTA and FQGNSA. The V segment lost 3 bases and the J segment 6 bases; nucleotides outside the gene matches: 7. This CDR3 is 14 amino acids long. CDR3 sequence reads: CASSLETGRKTQYF. The CDR3 bases are TGTGCCAGCAGCTTGGAGACAGGGAGAAAGACCCAGTACTTC.

V is TRBV29-1 and J is TRBJ1-1, with TRBD1 as a possible D gene (5 bases). The length of the CDR3 is 14 residues. Trimming took off 4 bases at V and 1 base at J, with 13 bases between the two ends. The germline V gene encodes CDR1 SQVTM and CDR2 ANQGSEA. In DNA, the CDR3 is TGCAGCGTTGCAGTCGGGCAGGGGAACACTGAAGCTTTCTTT. It specifies CSVAVGQGNTEAFF.

The J gene is TRBJ2-7, the V gene TRBV28; 8 bases fit TRBD1. The J segment lost 2 bases and the V segment lost 4 bases, leaving 10 bases of the junction unmatched. The V gene's germline CDR1 is MDHEN and CDR2 SYDVKM. The CDR3 length is 16 residues. Written as DNA, the CDR3 is TGTGCCAGCAGTTCCCCCGGACAGGGATTACCCTACGAGCAGTACTTC. Its protein product is CASSSPGQGLPYEQYF.

The chain links TRBV5-1 to TRBJ2-1; TRBD2 matches at 10 bases. In germline, CDR1 is SGHRS, CDR2 YFSETQ. J gave up 10 bases and V 3 bases, and 13 bases lay outside the gene matches. The CDR3 extends over 16 amino acids. The chain's CDR3 is CASSWGRLAGVLEQFF. The CDR3 bases are TGCGCCAGCAGCTGGGGACGGCTAGCGGGAGTCCTGGAGCAGTTCTTC.

This rearrangement joins TRBV24-1 to TRBJ1-1; tentative D call: TRBD1 (5 bases). From germline, CDR1 is KGHDR and CDR2 SFDVKD. Deletions cut 7 bases from V and 3 bases from J, with 14 bases between. This CDR3 has 14 amino acids. CDR3 in amino acids: CATRKGVADTEAFF. Written as DNA, the CDR3 is TGTGCCACCAGAAAAGGGGTCGCGGACACTGAAGCTTTCTTT.

The rearrangement joins TRBV12-3 or TRBV12-4 to TRBJ2-7; D unresolved. V dropped 6 bases and J dropped 4 bases, with 10 bases sitting between them. The CDR3 loop spans 12 amino acids. The DNA of the CDR3 is TGTGCCAGCAGCCCCAGAAATTACGAGCAGTACTTC. Encoded protein: CASSPRNYEQYF.

The chain uses TRBV28 and TRBJ2-7, with TRBD1 as a possible D gene (5 bases). The CDR3 is made up of 15 amino acids. The V and J ends lost 2 bases and 1 base respectively, with 12 bases between them. Germline CDR1 and CDR2: MDHEN and SYDVKM. CDR3 protein: CASSLLPTASYEQYF. The CDR3 nucleotides are TGTGCCAGCAGTTTACTCCCGACAGCTTCCTACGAGCAGTACTTC.

The chain is built from TRBV30 and TRBJ2-6; 7 positions agree with TRBD1. V trimming: 3 bases; J trimming: 4 bases; junction bases outside the gene matches: 12. The CDR3 length is 17 residues. CDR1 and CDR2 from the germline V gene are GTSNPN and SVGIG (reference sequence). For the CDR3, the DNA is TGTGCCTGGAGGCGAGGGACAGTTTCGGGGGGGGCCAACGTCCTGACTTTC. This gives the protein CAWRRGTVSGGANVLTF.

This chain uses TRBV29-1 with TRBJ2-1; 7 nucleotides agree with TRBD2. Trimming at V came to 4 bases and at J to 8 bases, leaving 5 bases not matched to a gene. This CDR3 region has 12 residues. Looked up from germline, CDR1 is SQVTM and CDR2 is ANQGSEA. The CDR3: CSVAGTNYEQFF. The CDR3 nucleotides read TGCAGCGTTGCGGGGACTAACTATGAGCAGTTCTTC.

This sequence joins TRBV5-8 and TRBJ1-5, with D uncertain. The V end was cut by 0 bases, the J end by 5 bases, with 6 bases between. The CDR3 covers 13 residues. Germline lookup yields CDR1 SGHTS and CDR2 YDEGEE. DNA for the CDR3: TGTGCCAGCAGCTTGGCACAATATCAGCCCCAGCATTTT. As protein: CASSLAQYQPQHF.